This TCR beta chain was obtained from a study of T cell responses to AZD1222 COVID-19 vaccine. Sequencing was performed with immunoSEQ multiplex PCR; in TCRdb, only in-frame clones are kept and a portion is missing. This sample carries around 140,000 clones, 85% to 95% of them seen once, and the ten largest clones take 0.85% to 0.95%. The CDR3 runs to 13 residues. The germline V gene has CDR1 SGHNT and CDR2 YENEEA. The ends were cut back, 5 bases at V and 6 bases at J, with 10 bases in the middle. Comment on this clone: Its cognate antigen is unknown.

Study-wide points: Baseline seropositivity characterized only six or seven AZD1222 recipients. Donors were chiefly white British, with a greater number of females, and clonal diversity was perhaps underestimated. Close to half of spike-specific TCRs reportedly recognize unmutated variant regions.

This chain links TRBV11-3 with TRBJ2-2; D is unresolved. Material: peripheral blood, obtained on day 0 of MenACWY control vaccination. The origin of this receptor is an adult in good health. The chain's CDR3 is CASSQSRSGELFF. The CDR3 nucleotides are TGTGCCAGCAGCCAGAGCCGATCCGGGGAGCTGTTTTTT.